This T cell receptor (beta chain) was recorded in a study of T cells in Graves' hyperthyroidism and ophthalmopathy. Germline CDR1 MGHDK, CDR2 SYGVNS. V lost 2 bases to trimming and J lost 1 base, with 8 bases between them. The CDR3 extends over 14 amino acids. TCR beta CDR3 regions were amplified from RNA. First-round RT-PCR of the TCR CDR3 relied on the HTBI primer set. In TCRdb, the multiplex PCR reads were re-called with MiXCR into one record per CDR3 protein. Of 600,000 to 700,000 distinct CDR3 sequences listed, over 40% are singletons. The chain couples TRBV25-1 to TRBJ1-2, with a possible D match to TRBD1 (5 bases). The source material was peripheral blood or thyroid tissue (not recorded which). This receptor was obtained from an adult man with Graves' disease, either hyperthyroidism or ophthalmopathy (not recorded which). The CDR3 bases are TGTGCCAGCAGTGAACAGGGTGGTAACTATGGCTACACCTTC. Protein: CASSEQGGNYGYTF.